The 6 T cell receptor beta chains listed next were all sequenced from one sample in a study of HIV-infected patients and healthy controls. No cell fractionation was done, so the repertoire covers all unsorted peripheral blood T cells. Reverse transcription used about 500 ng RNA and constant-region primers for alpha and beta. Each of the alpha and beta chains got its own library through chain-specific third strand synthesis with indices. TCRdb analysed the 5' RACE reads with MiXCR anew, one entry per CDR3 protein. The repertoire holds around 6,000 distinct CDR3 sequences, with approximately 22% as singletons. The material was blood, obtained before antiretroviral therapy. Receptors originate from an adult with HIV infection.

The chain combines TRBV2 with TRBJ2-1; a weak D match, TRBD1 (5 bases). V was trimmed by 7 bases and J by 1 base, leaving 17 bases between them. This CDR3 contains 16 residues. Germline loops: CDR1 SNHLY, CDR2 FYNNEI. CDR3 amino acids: CASIGPREESYNEQFF. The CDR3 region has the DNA TGTGCCAGCATCGGCCCCAGGGAAGAATCCTACAATGAGCAGTTCTTC.

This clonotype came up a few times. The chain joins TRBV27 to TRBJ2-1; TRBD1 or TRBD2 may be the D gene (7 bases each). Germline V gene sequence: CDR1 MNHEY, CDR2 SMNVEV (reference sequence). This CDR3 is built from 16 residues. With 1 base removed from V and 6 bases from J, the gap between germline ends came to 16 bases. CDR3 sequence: CASSLWGGQSVNEQFF. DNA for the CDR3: TGTGCCAGCAGTTTATGGGGGGGACAGAGCGTCAATGAGCAGTTCTTC.

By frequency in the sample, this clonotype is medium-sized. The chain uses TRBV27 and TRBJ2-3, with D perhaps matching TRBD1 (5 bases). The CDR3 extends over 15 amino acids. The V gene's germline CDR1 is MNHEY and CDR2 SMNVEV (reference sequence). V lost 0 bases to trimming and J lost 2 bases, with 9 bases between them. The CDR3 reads CASSLSGASTDTQYF. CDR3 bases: TGTGCCAGCAGTTTATCAGGGGCCTCCACAGATACGCAGTATTTT.

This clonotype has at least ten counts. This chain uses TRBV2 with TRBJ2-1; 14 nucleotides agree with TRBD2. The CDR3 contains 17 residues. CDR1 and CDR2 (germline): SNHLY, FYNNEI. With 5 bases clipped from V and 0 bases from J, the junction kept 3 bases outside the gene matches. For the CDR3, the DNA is TGTGCCAGCAGTCGGGGACTAGCGGGGGACTCCTACAATGAGCAGTTCTTC. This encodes CASSRGLAGDSYNEQFF.

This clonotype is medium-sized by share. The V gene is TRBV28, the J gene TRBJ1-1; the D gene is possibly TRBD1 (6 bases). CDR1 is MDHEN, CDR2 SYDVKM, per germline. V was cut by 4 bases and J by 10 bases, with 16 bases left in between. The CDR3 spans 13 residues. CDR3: CASSSSTGFLAFF. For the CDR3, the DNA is TGTGCCAGCAGTTCGAGCACAGGGTTTTTAGCTTTCTTT.

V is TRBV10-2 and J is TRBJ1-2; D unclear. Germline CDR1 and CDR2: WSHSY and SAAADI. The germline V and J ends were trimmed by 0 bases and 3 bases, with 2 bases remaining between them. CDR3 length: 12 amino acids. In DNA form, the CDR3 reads TGCGCCAGCAGTGAGTCCCACTATGGCTACACCTTC. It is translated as CASSESHYGYTF.